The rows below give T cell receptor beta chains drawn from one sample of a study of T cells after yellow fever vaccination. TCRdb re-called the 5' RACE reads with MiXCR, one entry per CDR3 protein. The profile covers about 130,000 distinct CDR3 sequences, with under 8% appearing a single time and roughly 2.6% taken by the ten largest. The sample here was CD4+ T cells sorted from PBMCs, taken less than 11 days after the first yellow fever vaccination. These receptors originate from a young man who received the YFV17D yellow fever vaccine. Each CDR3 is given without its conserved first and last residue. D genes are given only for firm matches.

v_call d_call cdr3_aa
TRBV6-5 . ASSYSRAELGYGYT
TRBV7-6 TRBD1 ASSLGGQGTGYGYT
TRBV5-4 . ASSLDGGAFDNEQF
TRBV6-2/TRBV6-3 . ASIPVGSYNEQF
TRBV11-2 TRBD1 ASARGLEADGYT
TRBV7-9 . ASSYERDTQY
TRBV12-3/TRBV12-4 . ASSLGLDSATNEKLF
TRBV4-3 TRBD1 ASSQQGVLKETQY
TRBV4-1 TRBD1 ASSGSGGGGYT
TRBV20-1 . SVRDTGSTEAF
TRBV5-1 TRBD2 ASSGWTSGNTDTQY
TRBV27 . ASSLEGLDSPLH
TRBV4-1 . ASSRAFRQGHNEQF
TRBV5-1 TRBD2 ASSPQRGSYEQY
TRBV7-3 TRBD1 ASSRQGETQY
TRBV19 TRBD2 ASSTGLAATDTQY
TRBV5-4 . ASSSGPTNSPLH
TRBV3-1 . ASSPTGGPGDTQY
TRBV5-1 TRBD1 ASTVDRADGYT
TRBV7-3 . ASSEQDGELF
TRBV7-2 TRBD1 ASSLIQGQGGYGYT
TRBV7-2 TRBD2 ASSTSGGLYEQY
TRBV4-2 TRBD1 ASSPGQGPGTQY
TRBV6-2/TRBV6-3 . ASSYSSGFGLEGF
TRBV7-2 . ASSLAREAGYT
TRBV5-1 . ASSFPPGETGELF
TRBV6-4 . ASRVRLQGPADTQY
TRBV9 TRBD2 ASSVDLGTSGDIQY
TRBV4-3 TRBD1 ASSHGDRGNSPLH
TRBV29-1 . SVEGVPKNIQY
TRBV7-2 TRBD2 ASSPIRGRVGTQY
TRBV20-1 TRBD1 SASEATGDTEAF
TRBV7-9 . ASSLDRDDGYT
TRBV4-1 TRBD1 ASSQDPGTGGNYGYT
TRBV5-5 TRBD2 ASSPGGIEETQY
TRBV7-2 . ASSLATNPGVSCT
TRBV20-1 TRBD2 SARGLAGGLQETQY
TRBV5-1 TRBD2 ASSNPGTSRIFDEQF
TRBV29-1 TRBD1 SVDGQVEAF
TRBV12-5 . ASGLYPGALGNTIY
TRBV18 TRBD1 ASSRDRAYEQY
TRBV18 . ASSPSEGMNTEAF
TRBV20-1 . SARSTGTEAF
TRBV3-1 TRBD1 ASSQGQGASSPLH
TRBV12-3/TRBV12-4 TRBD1 ASSRQGELWKTQY
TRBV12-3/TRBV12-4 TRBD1 ASSFDRGDQPQH
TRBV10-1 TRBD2 ASSPGLAGYNEQF
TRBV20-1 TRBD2 SASSGGRTGELF
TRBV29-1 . SVVRGATDTQY
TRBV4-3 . ASSQEGVGRAKNIQY
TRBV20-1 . SARASNQPQH
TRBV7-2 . ASSARGWGQETQY
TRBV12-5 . ASGLNGGEQF
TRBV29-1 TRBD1 SVDFPGQMNTEAF